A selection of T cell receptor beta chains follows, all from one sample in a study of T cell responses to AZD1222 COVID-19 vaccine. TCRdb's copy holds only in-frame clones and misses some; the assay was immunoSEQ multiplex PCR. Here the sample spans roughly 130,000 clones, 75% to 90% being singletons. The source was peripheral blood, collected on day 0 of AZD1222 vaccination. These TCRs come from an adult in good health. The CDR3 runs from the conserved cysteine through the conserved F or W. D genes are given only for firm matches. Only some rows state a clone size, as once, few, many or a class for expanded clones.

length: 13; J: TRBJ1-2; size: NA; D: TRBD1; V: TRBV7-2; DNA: TGTGCCAGCAGCCAAACAGGGGGAGGTGGCTACACCTTC; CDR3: CASSQTGGGGYTF
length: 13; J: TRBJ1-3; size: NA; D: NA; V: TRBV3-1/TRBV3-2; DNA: TGTGCCAGCAGAGACGGGACTCGCCACACCATATATTTT; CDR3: CASRDGTRHTIYF
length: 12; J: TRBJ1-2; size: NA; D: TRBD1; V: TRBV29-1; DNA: TGCAGCGTGAGGCCAGGGGGGGATGGCTACACCTTC; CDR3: CSVRPGGDGYTF
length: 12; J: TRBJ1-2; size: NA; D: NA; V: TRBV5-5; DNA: TGTGCCAGCGTTGACAGCCACTATGGCTACACCTTC; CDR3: CASVDSHYGYTF
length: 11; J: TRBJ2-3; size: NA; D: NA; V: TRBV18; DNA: TGTGCCAGCTCACCGGGAGATACGCAGTATTTT; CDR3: CASSPGDTQYF
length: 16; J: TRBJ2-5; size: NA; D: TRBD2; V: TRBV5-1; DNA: TGCGCCAGCAGCCTGACTAGCGGGGGCCTTCAAGAGACCCAGTACTTC; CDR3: CASSLTSGGLQETQYF
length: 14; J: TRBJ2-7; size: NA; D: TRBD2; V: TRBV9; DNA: TGTGCCAGCAGCCCTGGACTAGGCCCCTACGAGCAGTACTTC; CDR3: CASSPGLGPYEQYF
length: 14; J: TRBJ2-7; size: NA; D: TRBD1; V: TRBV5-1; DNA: TGCGCCAGCAGCCATCGGACAGGGGACTACGAGCAGTACTTC; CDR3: CASSHRTGDYEQYF
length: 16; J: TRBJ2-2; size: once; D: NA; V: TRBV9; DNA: TGTGCCAGCAGCGTTGAGACCCACCCGAACACCGGGGAGCTGTTTTTT; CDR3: CASSVETHPNTGELFF
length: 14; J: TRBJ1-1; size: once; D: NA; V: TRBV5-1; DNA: TGCGCCAGCAGCCGGCTGGGGTCGAACACTGAAGCTTTCTTT; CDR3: CASSRLGSNTEAFF
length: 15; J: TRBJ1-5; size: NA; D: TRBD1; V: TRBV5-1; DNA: TGCGCCAGCAGCCCCGGGACAGTTAGCAATCAGCCCCAGCATTTT; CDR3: CASSPGTVSNQPQHF
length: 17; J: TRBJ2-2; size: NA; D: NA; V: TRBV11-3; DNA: TGTGCCAGCAGCCCCCCGGGACTGTCCCGCTTACGCGGGGAGCTGTTTTTT; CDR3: CASSPPGLSRLRGELFF
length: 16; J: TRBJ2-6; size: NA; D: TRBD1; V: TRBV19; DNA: TGTGCCAGTAGTCCCCGGACAGGGTCCGGGGCCAACGTCCTGACTTTC; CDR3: CASSPRTGSGANVLTF
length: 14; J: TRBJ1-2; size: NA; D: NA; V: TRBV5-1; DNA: TGCGCCAGCAGCTCATCGACAGAGAACTATGGCTACACCTTC; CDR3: CASSSSTENYGYTF
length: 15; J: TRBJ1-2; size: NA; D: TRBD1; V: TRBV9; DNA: TGTGCCAGCAGCGCCCCGGGACAGGGGGGGGATGGCTACACCTTC; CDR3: CASSAPGQGGDGYTF
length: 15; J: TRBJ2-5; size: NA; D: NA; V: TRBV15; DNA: TGTGCCACCAGCAGAGAACGGAATCTAAAGGAGACCCAGTACTTC; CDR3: CATSRERNLKETQYF
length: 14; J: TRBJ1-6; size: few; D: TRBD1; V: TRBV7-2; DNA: TGTGCCAGCAGCCAGGGGGTCAATAATTCACCCCTCCACTTT; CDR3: CASSQGVNNSPLHF
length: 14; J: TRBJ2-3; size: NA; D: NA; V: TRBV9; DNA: TGTGCCAGCAGCGTAGGGACAATCACAGATACGCAGTATTTT; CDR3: CASSVGTITDTQYF